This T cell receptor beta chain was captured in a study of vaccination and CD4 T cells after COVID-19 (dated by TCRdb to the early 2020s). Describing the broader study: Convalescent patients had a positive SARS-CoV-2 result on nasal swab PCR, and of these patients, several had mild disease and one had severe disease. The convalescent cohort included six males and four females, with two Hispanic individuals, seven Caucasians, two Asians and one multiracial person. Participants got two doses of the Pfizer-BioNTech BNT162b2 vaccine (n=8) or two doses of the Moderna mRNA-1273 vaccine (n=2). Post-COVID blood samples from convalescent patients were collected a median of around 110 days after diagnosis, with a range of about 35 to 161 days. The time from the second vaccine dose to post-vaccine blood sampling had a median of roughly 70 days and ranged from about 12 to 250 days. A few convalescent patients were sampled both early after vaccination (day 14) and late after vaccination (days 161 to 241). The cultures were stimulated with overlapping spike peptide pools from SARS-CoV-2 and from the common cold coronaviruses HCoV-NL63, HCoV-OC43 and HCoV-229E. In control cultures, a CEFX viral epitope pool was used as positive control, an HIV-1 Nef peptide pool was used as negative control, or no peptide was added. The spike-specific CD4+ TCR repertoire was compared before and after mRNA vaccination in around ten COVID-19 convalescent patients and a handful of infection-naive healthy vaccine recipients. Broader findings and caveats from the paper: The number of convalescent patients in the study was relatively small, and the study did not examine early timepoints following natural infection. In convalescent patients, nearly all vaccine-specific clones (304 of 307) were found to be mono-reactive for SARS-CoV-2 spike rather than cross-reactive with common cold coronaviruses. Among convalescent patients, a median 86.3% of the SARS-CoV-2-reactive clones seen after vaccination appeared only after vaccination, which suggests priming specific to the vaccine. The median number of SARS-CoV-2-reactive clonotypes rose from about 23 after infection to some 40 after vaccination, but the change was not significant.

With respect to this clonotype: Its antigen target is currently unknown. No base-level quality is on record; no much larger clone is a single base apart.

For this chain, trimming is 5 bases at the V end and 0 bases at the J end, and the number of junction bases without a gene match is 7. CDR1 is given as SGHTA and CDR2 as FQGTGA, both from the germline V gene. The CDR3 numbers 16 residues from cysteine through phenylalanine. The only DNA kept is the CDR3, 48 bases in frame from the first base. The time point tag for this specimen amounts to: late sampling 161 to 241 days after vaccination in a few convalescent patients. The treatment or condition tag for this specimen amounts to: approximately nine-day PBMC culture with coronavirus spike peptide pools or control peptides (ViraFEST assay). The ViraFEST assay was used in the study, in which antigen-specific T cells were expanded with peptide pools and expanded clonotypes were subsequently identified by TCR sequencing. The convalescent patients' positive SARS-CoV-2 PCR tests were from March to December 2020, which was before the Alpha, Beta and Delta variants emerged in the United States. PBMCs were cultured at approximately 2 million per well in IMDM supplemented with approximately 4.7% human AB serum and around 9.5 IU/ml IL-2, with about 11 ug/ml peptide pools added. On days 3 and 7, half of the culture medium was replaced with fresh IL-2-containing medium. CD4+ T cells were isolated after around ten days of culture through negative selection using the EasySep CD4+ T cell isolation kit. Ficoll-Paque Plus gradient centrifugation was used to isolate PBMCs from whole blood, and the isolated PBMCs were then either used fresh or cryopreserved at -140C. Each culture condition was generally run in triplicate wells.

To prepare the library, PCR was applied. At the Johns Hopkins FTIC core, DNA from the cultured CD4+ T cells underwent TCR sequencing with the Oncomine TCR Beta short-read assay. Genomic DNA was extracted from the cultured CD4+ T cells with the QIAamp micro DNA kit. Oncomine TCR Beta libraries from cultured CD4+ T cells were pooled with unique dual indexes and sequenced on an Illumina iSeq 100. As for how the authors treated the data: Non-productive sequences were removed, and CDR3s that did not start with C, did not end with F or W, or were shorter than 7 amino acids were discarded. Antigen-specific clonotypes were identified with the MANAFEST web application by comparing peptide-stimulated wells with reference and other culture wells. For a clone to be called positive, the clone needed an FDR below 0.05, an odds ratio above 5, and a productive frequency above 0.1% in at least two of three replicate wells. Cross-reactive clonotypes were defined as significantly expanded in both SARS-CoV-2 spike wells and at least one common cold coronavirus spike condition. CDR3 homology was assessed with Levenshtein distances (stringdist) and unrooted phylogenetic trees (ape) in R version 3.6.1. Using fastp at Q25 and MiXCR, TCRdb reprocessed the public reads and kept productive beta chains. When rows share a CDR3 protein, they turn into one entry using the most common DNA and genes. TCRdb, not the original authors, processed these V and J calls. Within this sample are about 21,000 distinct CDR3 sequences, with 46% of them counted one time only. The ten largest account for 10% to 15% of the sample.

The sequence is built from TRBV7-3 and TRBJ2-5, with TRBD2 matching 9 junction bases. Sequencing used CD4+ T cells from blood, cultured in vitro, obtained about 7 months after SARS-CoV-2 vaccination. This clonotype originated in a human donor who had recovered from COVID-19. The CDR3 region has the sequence CASSATGTSYQETQYF. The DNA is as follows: TGTGCCAGCAGCGCCACGGGGACTAGCTACCAAGAGACCCAGTACTTC.